Listed below are T cell receptor beta chains from one sample, sequenced in a study of T cells in Graves' hyperthyroidism and ophthalmopathy. TCRdb used MiXCR to reprocess the multiplex PCR reads, holding one entry per CDR3 protein. The sample consists of 300,000 to 450,000 distinct CDR3 sequences, less than 20% of them appearing once. The sample comprised blood. The receptors shown here come from a woman aged 40 to 55 with Graves' ophthalmopathy. Both conserved end residues are part of each CDR3. D genes are given only for firm matches. The size field is filled for only some rows; it gives once, few, many or a size class.

TRBJ2-5,NA,TRBV20-1,TRBD1,CSATSDRGQETQYF,TGCAGTGCTACTTCAGACAGGGGGCAAGAGACCCAGTACTTC
TRBJ1-5,few,TRBV30,NA,CAWSGQNNQPQHF,TGTGCCTGGAGCGGACAGAATAATCAGCCCCAGCATTTT
TRBJ1-6,NA,TRBV27,NA,CASSLLGQKMGSPLHF,TGTGCCAGCAGTTTATTAGGGCAGAAGATGGGTTCACCCCTCCACTTT
TRBJ2-2,many,TRBV4-3,NA,CASSQDLGVTGELFF,TGCGCCAGCAGCCAAGATTTGGGGGTCACCGGGGAGCTGTTTTTT
TRBJ2-7,many,TRBV29-1,NA,CSVKPDSPFSYEQYF,TGCAGCGTTAAACCCGACAGTCCCTTCTCCTACGAGCAGTACTTC
TRBJ1-2,many,TRBV29-1,NA,CSVGGRNYGYTF,TGCAGCGTTGGGGGGCGGAACTATGGCTACACCTTC
TRBJ1-1,many,TRBV12-3/TRBV12-4,NA,CASKGWDTEAFF,TGTGCCAGCAAGGGGTGGGACACTGAAGCTTTCTTT
TRBJ2-5,NA,TRBV6-2/TRBV6-3,TRBD2,CASSYSTSGGETQYF,TGTGCCAGCAGTTACTCGACTAGCGGGGGAGAGACCCAGTACTTC
TRBJ1-5,many,TRBV28,NA,CASSLGQDRPGNQPQHF,TGTGCCAGCAGTTTAGGACAAGACCGTCCCGGGAATCAGCCCCAGCATTTT
TRBJ1-1,many,TRBV24-1,NA,CATSGGAGNTEAFF,TGTGCCACCAGTGGCGGCGCGGGGAACACTGAAGCTTTCTTT
TRBJ2-7,few,TRBV4-1,NA,CASSQEGPGASGMGYEQYF,TGCGCCAGCAGCCAAGAAGGCCCGGGGGCCAGCGGGATGGGCTACGAGCAGTACTTC
TRBJ2-5,many,TRBV20-1,NA,CSASSQAGQETQYF,TGCAGTGCTTCCAGTCAGGCAGGTCAAGAGACCCAGTACTTC
TRBJ1-1,many,TRBV28,NA,CATKGGGREAFF,TGTGCCACTAAAGGGGGGGGACGGGAAGCTTTCTTT
TRBJ1-2,many,TRBV28,NA,CASSLLGQLDGYTF,TGTGCCAGCAGTTTATTGGGGCAGCTGGATGGCTACACCTTC
TRBJ2-7,many,TRBV5-4,TRBD2,CASSFAGATYEQYF,TGTGCCAGCAGCTTCGCGGGAGCCACCTACGAGCAGTACTTC
TRBJ2-5,many,TRBV20-1,TRBD2,CSARDVAGGSQETQYF,TGCAGTGCTAGAGATGTTGCGGGAGGGTCCCAAGAGACCCAGTACTTC
TRBJ2-5,many,TRBV2,TRBD1,CASSGDRASVRGQYF,TGTGCCAGCAGTGGAGACAGGGCCTCCGTTAGGGGCCAGTACTTC
TRBJ2-7,many,TRBV12-3/TRBV12-4,NA,CASSSGASSSEQYF,TGTGCCAGCAGTTCGGGGGCTAGTTCCTCCGAGCAGTACTTC
TRBJ1-2,NA,TRBV3-1,TRBD1,CASSQDTGGYGYTF,TGTGCCAGCAGCCAAGATACAGGGGGCTATGGCTACACCTTC
TRBJ2-7,many,TRBV20-1,TRBD2,CSARDGRLAGGEQYF,TGCAGTGCTAGAGATGGCCGACTAGCGGGAGGCGAGCAGTACTTC
TRBJ1-3,many,TRBV30,NA,CAWSVAGTGGNTIYF,TGTGCCTGGAGTGTAGCAGGGACTGGAGGAAACACCATATATTTT
TRBJ1-5,many,TRBV20-1,NA,CSATRGNSNQPQHF,TGCAGTGCAACACGGGGGAATAGCAATCAGCCCCAGCATTTT
TRBJ2-7,few,TRBV10-3,TRBD2,CVISESIAGGYEQYF,TGTGTCATCAGTGAGTCCATAGCGGGAGGGTACGAGCAGTACTTC
TRBJ2-7,many,TRBV11-2,NA,CASSSIMDYEQYF,TGTGCCAGCAGCTCAATAATGGACTACGAGCAGTACTTC
TRBJ2-5,NA,TRBV6-5,NA,CASSYPGTAQETQYF,TGTGCCAGCAGTTACCCGGGGACGGCCCAAGAGACCCAGTACTTC
TRBJ2-5,few,TRBV27,TRBD2,CASSRRLAGGPMEETQYF,TGTGCCAGCAGCCGCCGACTAGCGGGAGGGCCTATGGAAGAGACCCAGTACTTC
TRBJ1-1,many,TRBV30,NA,CAWMAAPMNTEAFF,TGTGCCTGGATGGCAGCCCCCATGAACACTGAAGCTTTCTTT
TRBJ2-2,many,TRBV6-5,NA,CASSYSISGELFF,TGTGCCAGCAGTTACTCAATTTCCGGGGAGCTGTTTTTT
TRBJ2-5,NA,TRBV15,NA,CATSRDFVGRRRQETQYF,TGTGCCACCAGCAGAGATTTTGTTGGCAGGAGGAGGCAAGAGACCCAGTACTTC
TRBJ2-7,NA,TRBV7-2,TRBD2,CASSFAGTSGVHEQYF,TGTGCCAGCAGCTTTGCCGGGACTAGCGGCGTCCACGAGCAGTACTTC
TRBJ2-1,many,TRBV15,TRBD1,CATTGTGKTNEQFF,TGTGCCACCACCGGGACAGGGAAGACAAATGAGCAGTTCTTC
TRBJ1-2,many,TRBV10-3,NA,CAISEEPGDYGYTF,TGTGCCATCAGTGAGGAGCCAGGGGACTATGGCTACACCTTC